This T cell receptor (beta chain) came from a study of STAT3 mutations in large granular lymphocyte leukemia. Study-wide points: Suggested: STAT3 mutation was not the ancestral event for these clonal expansions. At least one immunodominant TCR beta clonotype appeared in every T-cell large granular lymphocyte leukemia patient.

CDR1 and CDR2 from the germline V gene are SGHDT and YYEEEE. The CDR3 spans 12 residues. Trimming stripped 4 bases from V and 10 bases from J, with 14 bases between. Assay: immunoSEQ multiplex PCR; the TCRdb copy retains only in-frame clones and omits some. Among 3,000 or so clones, around 68% were seen once, and the ten largest hold 16%. In regard to this clone: Antigen unknown.

This clonotype was obtained from a woman aged 40 to 49 with T-cell large granular lymphocyte leukemia. Some clones in this sample may be carry-over from other donors' samples. Sequencing used peripheral blood mononuclear cells. This rearrangement joins TRBV5-6 to TRBJ1-2, with D unclear. DNA of the CDR3: TGTGCCAGCAGCCCCAGAGGGTCTGCCTACACCTTC. Translating it yields CASSPRGSAYTF.